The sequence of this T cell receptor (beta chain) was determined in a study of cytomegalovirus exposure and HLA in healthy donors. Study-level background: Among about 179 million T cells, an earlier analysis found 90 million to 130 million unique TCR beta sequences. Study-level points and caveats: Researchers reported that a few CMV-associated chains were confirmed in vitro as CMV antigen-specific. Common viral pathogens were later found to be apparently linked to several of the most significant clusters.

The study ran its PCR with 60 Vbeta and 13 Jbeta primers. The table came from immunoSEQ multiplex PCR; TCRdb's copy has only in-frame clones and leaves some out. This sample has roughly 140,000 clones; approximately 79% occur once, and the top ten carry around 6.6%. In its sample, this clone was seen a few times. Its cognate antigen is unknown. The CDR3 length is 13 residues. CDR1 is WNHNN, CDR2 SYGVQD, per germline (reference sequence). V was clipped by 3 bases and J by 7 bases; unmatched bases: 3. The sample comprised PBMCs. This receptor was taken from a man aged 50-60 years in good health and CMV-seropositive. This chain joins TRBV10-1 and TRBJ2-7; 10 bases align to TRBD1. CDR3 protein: CASSDRDRGEQYF. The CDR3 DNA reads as TGCGCCAGCAGTGATCGGGACAGGGGAGAGCAGTACTTC.